The clone carrying this T cell receptor (beta chain) was detected only a few times. The method was immunoSEQ multiplex PCR; TCRdb's version includes in-frame clones alone and lacks a portion of them. The sample has approximately 97,000 clones, 80% to 90% seen once. The data were taken from a study of blood T cell repertoires in COVID-19. In germline, CDR1 is SEHNR, CDR2 FQNEAQ (reference sequence). V was clipped by 1 base and J by 3 bases; unmatched bases: 4. CDR3 length: 15 amino acids. Sequenced input: peripheral blood. The V gene is TRBV7-9, the J gene TRBJ2-7; 9 nucleotides line up with TRBD2. This TCR was recovered from a man between 50 and 59 years old with COVID-19, enrolled during active disease. The DNA for the CDR3 is TGTGCCAGCAGCTTAGATGGTAGCGGGGGCTACGAGCAGTACTTC. This codes for CASSLDGSGGYEQYF.